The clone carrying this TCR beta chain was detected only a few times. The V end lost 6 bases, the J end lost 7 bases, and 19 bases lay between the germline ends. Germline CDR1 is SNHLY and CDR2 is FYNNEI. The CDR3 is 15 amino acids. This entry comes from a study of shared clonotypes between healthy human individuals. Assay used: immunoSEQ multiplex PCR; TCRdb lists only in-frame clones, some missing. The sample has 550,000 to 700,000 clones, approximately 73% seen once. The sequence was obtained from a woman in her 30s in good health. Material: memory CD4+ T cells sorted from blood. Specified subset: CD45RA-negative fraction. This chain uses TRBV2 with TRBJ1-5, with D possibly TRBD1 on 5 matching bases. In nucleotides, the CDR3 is TGTGCCAGCAGAGGGGACGCCTTAGGTGGGCAGCCCCAGCATTTT. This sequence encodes CASRGDALGGQPQHF. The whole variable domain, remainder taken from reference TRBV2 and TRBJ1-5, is EPEVTQTPSHQVTQMGQEVILRCVPISNHLYFYWYRQILGQKVEFLVSFYNNEISEKSEIFDDQFSVERPDGSNFTLKIRSTKLEDSAMYFCASRGDALGGQPQHFGDGTRLSIL.